The next 15 T cell receptor beta chains were all read from a single sample in a study of blood T cell repertoires in COVID-19. Measured with immunoSEQ multiplex PCR; TCRdb has only the in-frame clones, and not every one. This table has approximately 290,000 clones, about four fifths appearing once. The sequenced sample consisted of peripheral blood. Every receptor here comes from a person between 65 and 79 years old with COVID-19, enrolled during active disease.

The chain employs TRBV6-5 and TRBJ2-2, with unresolved D. The CDR3 length is 12 residues. Looked up from germline, CDR1 is MNHEY and CDR2 is SVGAGI. The V and J ends lost 6 bases and 6 bases respectively, with 8 bases between them. CDR3 in DNA: TGTGCCAGCAGCCATACGGCCGGGGAGCTGTTTTTT. Translation gives CASSHTAGELFF.

In DNA, the CDR3 is TGTGCCAGCAGCCAACAAAGCGTTTATGAGCAGTTCTTC. It encodes CASSQQSVYEQFF. The chain is built from TRBV14 and TRBJ2-1; D unclear. Per germline, CDR1 SGHDN and CDR2 FVKESK. The germline V and J ends were trimmed by 2 bases and 8 bases, with 10 bases remaining between them. The CDR3 is 13 residues long.

Written as DNA, the CDR3 is TGTGCCACCAGCAGTGGGTGGGGCGGGAACTCCTACAATGAGCAGTTCTTC. Encoded protein: CATSSGWGGNSYNEQFF. The rearrangement uses TRBV15 and TRBJ2-1; D may be TRBD2 (6 bases). Between the trimmed V and J ends, which lost 3 bases and 0 bases, there was a span of 15 bases. The germline CDR1 and CDR2 sequences are LNHNV and YYDKDF (reference sequence). The CDR3 extends over 17 amino acids. Full variable domain (missing parts from reference TRBV15 and TRBJ2-1): DAMVIQNPRYQVTQFGKPVTLSCSQTLNHNVMYWYQQKSSQAPKLLFHYYDKDFNNEADTPDNFQSRRPNTSFCFLDIRSPGLGDTAMYLCATSSGWGGNSYNEQFFGPGTRLTVL.

The rearrangement uses TRBV9 and TRBJ2-2; D is unclear. Per the germline V gene, CDR1 is SGDLS and CDR2 is YYNGEE. This CDR3 has 16 residues. V gave up 1 base and J gave up 2 bases, with 12 bases separating them. CDR3 protein: CASSVITAKNTGELFF. The CDR3 DNA is TGTGCCAGCAGCGTAATAACAGCAAAAAACACCGGGGAGCTGTTTTTT.

CDR3 in DNA: TGCGCCAGCAGCTTGGGCGGGAGCTTGAAAGATACGCAGTATTTT. Protein sequence: CASSLGGSLKDTQYF. The chain recombines TRBV5-1 with TRBJ2-3; 7 bases fit TRBD2. V lost 0 bases to trimming and J lost 5 bases; unmatched junction nucleotides: 6. This CDR3 spans 15 amino acids. In germline, CDR1 is SGHRS, CDR2 YFSETQ. Looking up the rest from reference TRBV5-1 and TRBJ2-3 gives the full variable domain: KAGVTQTPRYLIKTRGQQVTLSCSPISGHRSVSWYQQTPGQGLQFLFEYFSETQRNKGNFPGRFSGRQFSNSRSEMNVSTLELGDSALYLCASSLGGSLKDTQYFGPGTRLTVL.

The gene calls are TRBV9 and TRBJ1-3; the match to TRBD1 covers 7 bases. The CDR3 totals 16 residues. CDR1 SGDLS and CDR2 YYNGEE come from the germline V gene. V lost 4 bases, J lost 4 bases, and 11 bases stayed unmatched. CDR3 loop: CASSPRRTGSGNTIYF. CDR3 DNA: TGTGCCAGCAGCCCCCGCCGGACAGGTTCCGGAAACACCATATATTTT.

The genes are TRBV4-1 and TRBJ2-2; unclear D gene. This CDR3 contains 14 residues. Germline V CDR1 and CDR2: MGHRA, YSYEKL. The V and J ends lost 1 base and 2 bases respectively, with 5 bases between them. CDR3 sequence reads: CASSQARNTGELFF. In DNA, the CDR3 is TGCGCCAGCAGCCAAGCTAGAAACACCGGGGAGCTGTTTTTT.

This chain connects TRBV19 to TRBJ1-5; D gene uncertain. Trimming removed 4 bases from V and 0 bases from J, with 10 bases in between. The germline CDR1 and CDR2 sequences are LNHDA and SQIVND (reference sequence). The CDR3 runs 15 residues. CDR3 residues: CASSTGRDSNQPQHF. Here the CDR3 DNA reads TGTGCCAGTAGTACCGGCCGGGATAGCAATCAGCCCCAGCATTTT.

Written as DNA, the CDR3 is TGTGCCAGCAGTAAAACAGAGAACACCGGGGAGCTGTTTTTT. As protein: CASSKTENTGELFF. The chain combines TRBV7-8 with TRBJ2-2; D not certain. V shed 6 bases and J shed 1 base, with 9 bases lying between them. This CDR3 contains 14 residues. Germline lookup yields CDR1 SGHVS and CDR2 FQNEAQ.

V and J are TRBV7-2 and TRBJ1-4, with TRBD1 matching over 10 bases. Germline assignment: CDR1 SGHTA and CDR2 FQGNSA. The CDR3 runs to 15 residues. The V segment lost 5 bases and the J segment 2 bases; nucleotides outside the gene matches: 2. The CDR3 loop reads CASSGTGVTNEKLFF. The CDR3, as DNA: TGTGCCAGCAGCGGGACAGGGGTCACTAATGAAAAACTGTTTTTT.

The CDR3 sequence: CASTSGTSGSTYEQYF. CDR3 nucleotides: TGTGCCAGCACTTCCGGGACTAGCGGGAGTACCTACGAGCAGTACTTC. V gene TRBV9 combines with J gene TRBJ2-7; 14 bases align to TRBD2. The germline V gene has CDR1 SGDLS and CDR2 YYNGEE. This CDR3 has 16 amino acids. Germline trimming cut 6 bases from V and 2 bases from J; bases unmatched to any gene: 7.

This clone has only a few counts. The chain uses TRBV19 and TRBJ2-7, with 8 bases lining up with TRBD2. This CDR3 region has 15 residues. CDR1 LNHDA and CDR2 SQIVND come from the germline V gene (reference sequence). V trimming: 4 bases; J trimming: 4 bases; junction bases outside the gene matches: 9. The CDR3 region is CASSSKAGAGYEQYF. In nucleotides, the CDR3 is TGTGCCAGTAGTAGCAAAGCGGGAGCGGGGTACGAGCAGTACTTC.

This chain joins TRBV7-9 and TRBJ1-2; maybe TRBD1 (6 bases). CDR3 length: 12 amino acids. Trimming shortened V by 5 bases and J by 7 bases, and 11 bases separated the two germline ends. Germline V lookup: CDR1 SEHNR, CDR2 FQNEAQ (reference sequence). The CDR3 nucleotides are TGTGCCAGCAGCCCTCGGGGGGCTGGCTACACCTTC. It yields the protein CASSPRGAGYTF.

The chain is built from TRBV3-1 (or the pseudogene TRBV3-2) and TRBJ2-7; 10 nucleotides line up with TRBD2. Germline loops: CDR1 LGHDT, CDR2 YNNKEL (reference sequence). This CDR3 has 16 amino acids. V lost 6 bases and J lost 5; bases outside the gene matches: 13. The CDR3 DNA is TGTGCCAGCAGTCGCACACGAAGCGGGAGGGCCAACGAGCAGTACTTC. It yields the protein CASSRTRSGRANEQYF.

The chain is built from TRBV7-9 and TRBJ1-4; TRBD1 matches 10 bases. V was clipped by 6 bases and J by 8 bases; unmatched bases: 15. The CDR3 is 17 residues long. CDR1 and CDR2 from the germline V gene are SEHNR and FQNEAQ (reference sequence). The CDR3 is CASSQTEGQGIREKLFF. CDR3 in DNA: TGTGCCAGCAGTCAAACCGAGGGACAGGGGATTCGAGAAAAACTGTTTTTT.